This T cell receptor (beta chain) was documented in a study of blood T cell repertoires in COVID-19. Produced via immunoSEQ multiplex PCR; TCRdb's table is partial and in-frame only. This sample has roughly 100,000 clones; more than 75% occur once, and the top ten carry 6% to 6.5%. The germline V gene has CDR1 LNHDA and CDR2 SQIVND (reference sequence). The CDR3 is made up of 13 amino acids. Trimming took 9 bases from V and 5 from J; bases not matched to a gene: 8. The rearrangement uses TRBV19 and TRBJ2-5, with 8 bases that match TRBD1. The clonotype comes from a human donor in a cohort sampled during active COVID-19. Sequencing input: peripheral blood. CDR3 sequence (DNA): TGTGCCAGCACCGACAGGGGTTACGAGACCCAGTACTTC. This encodes CASTDRGYETQYF.